This TCR beta chain appears in the sequencing data of a study of cytomegalovirus exposure and HLA in healthy donors. V gave up 5 bases and J gave up 2 bases; unmatched junction bases: 4. Germline V lookup: CDR1 SEHNR, CDR2 FQNEAQ (reference sequence). The CDR3 loop spans 15 amino acids. Amplification used 60 Vbeta primers and 13 Jbeta primers. Sequencing was performed with immunoSEQ multiplex PCR; in TCRdb, only in-frame clones are kept and a portion is missing. Recorded for this sample: tens of thousands of clones. The specimen sequenced was PBMCs. The chain recombines TRBV7-9 with TRBJ2-3; TRBD2 aligns across 10 bases. This sequence was found in a man between 18 and 35 years old in good health and CMV-seropositive. The CDR3 DNA reads as TGTGCCAGCAGCCCTGGGACTAGCGACACAGATACGCAGTATTTT. Residues: CASSPGTSDTDTQYF. The variable domain in full, completed from reference TRBV7-9 and TRBJ2-3, reads DTGVSQNPRHKITKRGQNVTFRCDPISEHNRLYWYRQTLGQGPEFLTYFQNEAQLEKSRLLSDRFSAERPKGSFSTLEIQRTEQGDSAMYLCASSPGTSDTDTQYFGPGTRLTVL.